These 17 T cell receptor beta chains share one sample of origin, sequenced in a study of cytomegalovirus exposure and HLA in healthy donors. It was with 60 Vbeta and 13 Jbeta primers that the PCR ran. Only in-frame clones appear in the TCRdb table, and some are missing; sequencing was by immunoSEQ multiplex PCR. The sample contains a few hundred thousand clones, over 75% of which appear only once. The specimen sequenced was PBMCs. These TCRs come from a girl aged 2-15 years in good health and CMV-seronegative.

This chain uses TRBV15 with TRBJ2-5; D gene unclear. CDR3 length equals 12 residues. V gave up 2 bases and J gave up 3 bases, with 4 bases separating them. From germline, CDR1 is LNHNV and CDR2 YYDKDF (reference sequence). CDR3 residues: CATSRPKETQYF. For the CDR3, the DNA is TGTGCCACCAGCAGACCCAAAGAGACCCAGTACTTC.

This clone was detected once. The genes are TRBV2 and TRBJ2-5; D perhaps matches TRBD2 (5 bases). The CDR3 loop spans 13 amino acids. Germline V gene lookup returns CDR1 SNHLY and CDR2 FYNNEI. The V and J ends lost 5 bases and 4 bases respectively, with 11 bases between them. The CDR3 DNA sequence: TGTGCCAGCAGTCTAGCACTATCAGAGACCCAGTACTTC. Its protein product is CASSLALSETQYF.

The chain joins TRBV30 to TRBJ2-5; 7 bases are a match to TRBD1. The germline CDR1 and CDR2 sequences are GTSNPN and SVGIG (reference sequence). CDR3 length: 17 residues. The V gene end was trimmed by 1 base and the J gene end by 5 bases; junction bases not matched to a gene: 16. CDR3 DNA sequence: TGTGCCTGGAGTGGGGCCGGGACAGCATTCGTTCGGGAGACCCAGTACTTC. This gives the protein CAWSGAGTAFVRETQYF.

The gene calls are TRBV2 and TRBJ1-4; a weak D match, TRBD1 (6 bases). Germline CDR1 and CDR2: SNHLY and FYNNEI. The length of the CDR3 is 14 residues. The V end lost 6 bases, the J end lost 5 bases, and 13 bases lay between the germline ends. The chain's CDR3 is CASRVGQINEKLFF. CDR3 bases: TGTGCCAGCAGAGTTGGACAGATAAATGAAAAACTGTTTTTT. The whole variable domain, filled in from reference TRBV2 and TRBJ1-4, reads EPEVTQTPSHQVTQMGQEVILRCVPISNHLYFYWYRQILGQKVEFLVSFYNNEISEKSEIFDDQFSVERPDGSNFTLKIRSTKLEDSAMYFCASRVGQINEKLFFGSGTQLSVL.

V is TRBV27 and J is TRBJ2-7; tentative D call: TRBD1 (6 bases). The CDR3 covers 12 residues. CDR1 is MNHEY and CDR2 is SMNVEV in the germline V gene (reference sequence). With 6 bases removed from V and 6 bases from J, the gap between germline ends came to 12 bases. CDR3 loop: CASSGRGGEQYF. DNA for the CDR3: TGTGCCAGCAGCGGCAGGGGTGGCGAGCAGTACTTC.

The rearrangement links TRBV29-1 to TRBJ2-5; TRBD1 matches 10 bases. Germline assignment: CDR1 SQVTM and CDR2 ANQGSEA. The V segment lost 4 bases and the J segment 5 bases; nucleotides outside the gene matches: 10. There are 15 residues in the CDR3. This chain's CDR3 is CSVGIPGQGWETQYF. The CDR3 DNA reads TGCAGCGTTGGAATCCCGGGACAGGGGTGGGAGACCCAGTACTTC.

This clone was observed once. This rearrangement joins TRBV5-1 to TRBJ1-2; D is unresolved. CDR3 length equals 13 residues. V was clipped by 5 bases and J by 3 bases, with 11 bases between them. Germline loops: CDR1 SGHRS, CDR2 YFSETQ. The CDR3 loop is CASSISGHYGYTF. The CDR3 DNA is TGCGCCAGCAGTATCAGCGGACACTATGGCTACACCTTC.

This clone has just a few counts. The chain recombines TRBV19 with TRBJ1-1, with 7 bases lining up with TRBD1. There are 15 residues in the CDR3. From germline, CDR1 is LNHDA and CDR2 SQIVND (reference sequence). The J segment lost 0 bases and the V segment lost 8 bases, leaving 9 bases of the junction unmatched. The CDR3 DNA reads TGTGCCAGTGTTCTTAGACAGGGACTGAACACTGAAGCTTTCTTT. As protein: CASVLRQGLNTEAFF.

The chain recombines TRBV4-2 with TRBJ2-3; the match to TRBD2 covers 8 bases. The CDR3 contains 16 residues. V lost 0 bases to trimming and J lost 3 bases; unmatched junction nucleotides: 5. Germline V lookup: CDR1 LGHNA, CDR2 YNFKEQ. The CDR3 nucleotides read TGTGCCAGCAGCCAAGATACCGGGGGGGGGACAGATACGCAGTATTTT. This translates into CASSQDTGGGTDTQYF.

The rearrangement joins TRBV5-1 to TRBJ2-5; perhaps TRBD1 as D (6 bases). The CDR3 is 15 amino acids. The germline V gene has CDR1 SGHRS and CDR2 YFSETQ. Trimming took off 1 base at V and 1 base at J, with 11 bases between the two ends. The DNA of the CDR3 is TGCGCCAGCAGCTTGAGGGCAGGGGCCCAAGAGACCCAGTACTTC. Protein: CASSLRAGAQETQYF. The complete variable domain, with remaining parts taken from reference TRBV5-1 and TRBJ2-5, reads KAGVTQTPRYLIKTRGQQVTLSCSPISGHRSVSWYQQTPGQGLQFLFEYFSETQRNKGNFPGRFSGRQFSNSRSEMNVSTLELGDSALYLCASSLRAGAQETQYFGPGTRLLVL.

The V call is TRBV5-4, the J call TRBJ1-2, with unresolved D. The CDR3 consists of 14 residues. CDR1 is SGHNT and CDR2 is YYREEE in the germline V gene (reference sequence). The V and J ends lost 0 bases and 3 bases respectively, with 9 bases between them. This CDR3 reads CASSLVWQDYGYTF. The CDR3 DNA reads TGTGCCAGCAGCTTGGTTTGGCAGGACTATGGCTACACCTTC.

The rearrangement uses TRBV7-9 and TRBJ1-1; 8 bases fit TRBD1. There are 14 residues in the CDR3. Trimming removed 5 bases from V and 1 base from J; junction bases left unmatched: 3. Germline loops: CDR1 SEHNR, CDR2 FQNEAQ (reference sequence). The CDR3 nucleotides read TGTGCCAGCAGCCGAGGGACAGGGAACACTGAAGCTTTCTTT. It codes for CASSRGTGNTEAFF.

The chain joins TRBV18 to TRBJ1-5; D gene unclear. This CDR3 is 13 amino acids long. The V end lost 6 bases, the J end lost 15 bases, and 21 bases lay between the germline ends. Germline V lookup: CDR1 KGHSH, CDR2 LQKENI. The CDR3 region has the DNA TGTGCCAGCTCTCGCGAGGAGGGAGGGAACAGGCATTTT. This gives the protein CASSREEGGNRHF.

This rearrangement joins TRBV15 to TRBJ1-3; D not resolved. The germline V and J ends were trimmed by 1 base and 0 bases, with 10 bases remaining between them. This CDR3 comprises 16 residues. CDR1 and CDR2 from the germline V gene are LNHNV and YYDKDF (reference sequence). CDR3 nucleotide sequence: TGTGCCACCAGCAGAGTTACTATCAGCTCTGGAAACACCATATATTTT. Encoded protein: CATSRVTISSGNTIYF.

The chain is built from TRBV6-1 and TRBJ1-2; a possible D gene is TRBD1 (6 bases). The CDR3 contains 12 residues. Trimming shortened V by 10 bases and J by 8 bases, and 17 bases separated the two germline ends. The germline V gene encodes CDR1 MNHNS and CDR2 SASEGT. CDR3 loop: CAIGGQAEGYTF. The DNA of the CDR3 is TGTGCCATCGGGGGGCAAGCAGAAGGCTACACCTTC.

This clone was counted between two and nine times. CDR3 DNA: TGCGCCAGCAGCCAAGAGGGGGACAGGTATTACAATGAGCAGTTCTTC. The encoded protein is CASSQEGDRYYNEQFF. The V and J genes are TRBV4-1 and TRBJ2-1, with 8 bases aligning to TRBD1. Germline V gene lookup returns CDR1 MGHRA and CDR2 YSYEKL. CDR3 size: 16 residues. V shed 0 bases, J shed 4 bases, and the junction held 5 bases outside the gene matches.

This chain connects TRBV9 to TRBJ2-3; D perhaps matches TRBD2 (5 bases). Germline V lookup: CDR1 SGDLS, CDR2 YYNGEE. The CDR3 totals 16 residues. V lost 3 bases and J 0 bases, leaving 14 bases between the germline ends. The CDR3 DNA is TGTGCCAGCAGCGCAAGGACGGGGTTAAGCACAGATACGCAGTATTTT. It specifies CASSARTGLSTDTQYF.